This is a list of T cell receptor beta chains from one sample in a study of cytotoxic CD8 clonotypes in ibrutinib-treated CLL. The data were produced by immunoSEQ multiplex PCR, yet TCRdb's version contains in-frame clones alone and is incomplete. Among 65,000 to 95,000 clones, roughly 84% were seen once, and the ten largest hold about 5.6%. Sample: PBMCs, taken before ibrutinib treatment. Receptors originate from a human donor with chronic lymphocytic leukemia. CDR3s include the opening cysteine and the closing phenylalanine or tryptophan. The D gene is left open where the match is weak. Only part of the rows carry a size: once, few, many, or a class if the clone is expanded.

d_gene	j_gene	len	abundance	v_gene	CDR3nt	CDR3aa
.	TRBJ2-2	13	.	TRBV2	TGTGCCAGCACTCTGGGCAGGCGGGGGGAGCTGTTTTTT	CASTLGRRGELFF
.	TRBJ1-5	15	.	TRBV6-1	TGTGCCAGCAGTGAAAGGTTCCCAGGGTCCCAGCCCCAGCATTTT	CASSERFPGSQPQHF
TRBD2	TRBJ2-7	14	.	TRBV2	TGTGCCAGCAGTTTAGAAGCGGGAGGTTACGAGCAGTACTTC	CASSLEAGGYEQYF
TRBD2	TRBJ2-4	16	.	TRBV10-2	TGCGCCAGCAGTGAGGCGGGCGGGAGGGCCGGGAACATTCAGTACTTC	CASSEAGGRAGNIQYF
.	TRBJ2-7	11	.	TRBV2	TGTGCCAGCAGTTCCAACTACGAGCAGTACTTC	CASSSNYEQYF
.	TRBJ1-5	17	once	TRBV5-6	TGTGCCAGCAGCTTGGTCGGCAGGGCCTTAGTTAATCAGCCCCAGCATTTT	CASSLVGRALVNQPQHF
TRBD1	TRBJ1-2	13	.	TRBV30	TGTGCCTGGACCACAGGGGATTTTGATGGCTACACCTTC	CAWTTGDFDGYTF
TRBD1	TRBJ1-2	12	.	TRBV19	TGTGCCAGTTTGGACAGGTTCTATGGCTACACCTTC	CASLDRFYGYTF
TRBD1	TRBJ1-1	16	.	TRBV28	TGTGCCAGCACCCCGGACAGGGCCGGCGGGGTCACTGAAGCTTTCTTT	CASTPDRAGGVTEAFF
.	TRBJ1-2	11	.	TRBV23-1	TGCGCCAGCAGTCCGAGAGGGGGCTACACCTTC	CASSPRGGYTF
.	TRBJ1-1	16	.	TRBV18	TGTGCCAGCTCACCCCGGACCGGCCAAAGGGGTACTGAAGCTTTCTTT	CASSPRTGQRGTEAFF
.	TRBJ2-7	13	.	TRBV5-3	TGTGCCAGAAGCCCCCTCCCCCCCCTTAAGCAGTACTTC	CARSPLPPLKQYF
TRBD2	TRBJ2-7	15	.	TRBV5-1	TGCGCCAGCAGCTTAAGTCGAGGACTAGCGGGCGAGCAGTACTTC	CASSLSRGLAGEQYF
.	TRBJ2-2	12	.	TRBV28	TGTGCCAGCAGTTTTTCCGGCGGGGAGCTGTTTTTT	CASSFSGGELFF
.	TRBJ2-2	14	.	TRBV19	TGTGCCAGTAGTATAGAACTAGCTGCCGGGGAGCTGTTTTTT	CASSIELAAGELFF